The rows below give T cell receptor beta chains drawn from one sample of a study of T cells in localized non-small cell lung cancer. Measured with immunoSEQ multiplex PCR; TCRdb has only the in-frame clones, and not every one. This table has over 10,000 clones, 85% to 90% appearing once. The specimen was peripheral blood, collected before any cancer treatment. The receptors were gathered from a male donor at least 60 years old with stage III lung adenocarcinoma. CDR3s include the opening cysteine and the closing phenylalanine or tryptophan. The D gene is left open where the match is weak. For some rows the clone size is stated as once, few or many, or as a class when expanded; others skip it.

v_call	d_call	cdr3_length	clone_size	j_call	cdr3_nt	cdr3_aa
TRBV4-2	NA	16	few	TRBJ1-2	TGTGCCAGCAGCCAAATACCTCGGGCGCTTGACTATGGCTACACCTTC	CASSQIPRALDYGYTF
TRBV7-9	NA	17	NA	TRBJ2-6	TGTGCCAGCAGCTTAGGGATCCGTCCCTCTGGGGCCAACGTCCTGACTTTC	CASSLGIRPSGANVLTF
TRBV11-2	NA	15	NA	TRBJ2-7	TGTGCCAGCAGCTTAGATCCAGGGACGAATTACGAGCAGTACTTC	CASSLDPGTNYEQYF
TRBV7-6	NA	15	NA	TRBJ2-1	TGTGCCAGCAGCCCGTTCGTTAGCTCCTACAATGAGCAGTTCTTC	CASSPFVSSYNEQFF
TRBV10-1	NA	16	NA	TRBJ1-5	TGCGCCAGCAGTGCCGTGGGGGGTGGACGGAATCAGCCCCAGCATTTT	CASSAVGGGRNQPQHF
TRBV6-5	NA	13	NA	TRBJ1-1	TGTGCCAGCAGCCGTACAGTGAACACTGAAGCTTTCTTT	CASSRTVNTEAFF
TRBV15	NA	13	NA	TRBJ2-5	TGTGCCACCAGCAGAGAGAGCCAAGAGACCCAGTACTTC	CATSRESQETQYF
TRBV7-9	NA	13	NA	TRBJ2-3	TGTGCCAGCAGCTCGACAAGCACAGATACGCAGTATTTT	CASSSTSTDTQYF
TRBV15	NA	13	few	TRBJ2-7	TGTGCCACCAGCAGAGGCCGGTACTACGAGCAGTACTTC	CATSRGRYYEQYF
TRBV4-1	TRBD2	13	NA	TRBJ2-3	TGCGCCAGCAGCCAAGGGGAGGGGGATACGCAGTATTTT	CASSQGEGDTQYF
TRBV7-9	TRBD2	17	NA	TRBJ2-2	TGTGCCAGCAGCTTCAGGCTAGCGGGAGAGAGAACCGGGGAGCTGTTTTTT	CASSFRLAGERTGELFF
TRBV14	NA	15	NA	TRBJ2-2	TGTGCGAGCTCCCGATTCGGGGGAGCCACCGGGGAGCTGTTTTTT	CASSRFGGATGELFF
TRBV6-4	NA	14	NA	TRBJ1-3	TGTGCCACCCAACTCTGCCAGGTTCGAAACACCATATATTTT	CATQLCQVRNTIYF
TRBV4-2	NA	15	NA	TRBJ1-1	TGTGCCAGCAGCCAAGATGGACAGATGAACACTGAAGCTTTCTTT	CASSQDGQMNTEAFF
TRBV2	NA	14	NA	TRBJ2-3	TGTGCCAGCAGGCCATCGTATACAGCAGATACGCAGTATTTT	CASRPSYTADTQYF
TRBV5-8	NA	15	NA	TRBJ1-2	TGTGCCAGCAGCTTAGGACTCCGGTTCGGCTATGGCTACACCTTC	CASSLGLRFGYGYTF
TRBV10-2	NA	12	NA	TRBJ1-1	TGCGCCAGCAGCGTACGGGGCACTGAAGCTTTCTTT	CASSVRGTEAFF
TRBV10-1	NA	13	NA	TRBJ2-7	TGCGCCAGCAGTGAAAGCGGTTCCTACGAGCAGTACTTC	CASSESGSYEQYF
TRBV29-1	NA	13	NA	TRBJ2-7	TGCAGCGTTGCAGTCAGCGCCGCCTACGAGCAGTACTTC	CSVAVSAAYEQYF
TRBV19	TRBD2	14	NA	TRBJ2-5	TGTGCCAGCACGATAGCGGGACGACAGGAGACCCAGTACTTC	CASTIAGRQETQYF
TRBV27	TRBD2	16	NA	TRBJ2-2	TGTGCCAGCAGTTTTCAGGGGACTAGTAACACCGGGGAGCTGTTTTTT	CASSFQGTSNTGELFF
TRBV19	TRBD1	14	NA	TRBJ2-5	TGTGCCAGTAGTATGGGACAGGGCCAAGAGACCCAGTACTTC	CASSMGQGQETQYF
TRBV5-6	NA	12	NA	TRBJ2-7	TGTGCCAGCATGAGGGGTGTGGTCGAGCAGTACTTC	CASMRGVVEQYF
TRBV5-1	NA	15	NA	TRBJ2-5	TGCGCCAGCAGCTTGGGTGTGGGGGGCCGGGAGACCCAGTACTTC	CASSLGVGGRETQYF
TRBV13	TRBD2	15	once	TRBJ2-3	TGTGCCAGCAGCCGCTCGACTAGCGGGGCTGATACGCAGTATTTT	CASSRSTSGADTQYF
TRBV4-2	NA	14	NA	TRBJ2-5	TGTGCCAGCAGCCAAGATCAGAAGCAAGAGACCCAGTACTTC	CASSQDQKQETQYF
TRBV7-9	NA	14	NA	TRBJ2-2	TGTGCCAGCAGCCTAGAAGCCAACACCGGGGAGCTGTTTTTT	CASSLEANTGELFF
TRBV4-1	NA	14	NA	TRBJ1-4	TGCGCCAGCAGCCCGACCTTGAGAGACGAAAAACTGTTTTTT	CASSPTLRDEKLFF
TRBV6-4	TRBD1	13	NA	TRBJ1-1	TGTGCCATCCGGGACAGGGGGGACACTGAAGCTTTCTTT	CAIRDRGDTEAFF
TRBV6-1	NA	11	NA	TRBJ1-1	TGTGCCAGCAGTTATCAGACTGAAGCTTTCTTT	CASSYQTEAFF